A single sample gave rise to the 14 T cell receptor beta chains below, sequenced in a study of OX40 agonist ivuxolimab in advanced cancers. The repertoire was sequenced with immunoSEQ multiplex PCR; TCRdb's copy has only in-frame clones and lacks some. The sample includes some 73,000 clones, approximately 90% seen only once; the top ten take 10% to 11%. The specimen was CD4+ or CD8+ T cells sorted from blood, collected in a trial of the OX40 agonist ivuxolimab. Receptor source: an adult with an advanced solid tumor such as melanoma, head and neck, liver or kidney cancer.

With respect to this clone: Other nucleotide sequences in the sample specify the same CDR3. The chain uses TRBV29-1 and TRBJ2-1; no definite D call. This CDR3 has 14 amino acids. Trimming removed 8 bases from V and 0 bases from J, with 14 bases in between. CDR1 and CDR2 (germline): SQVTM, ANQGSEA. In nucleotides, the CDR3 is TGCAGCCCCTTGGCGGCGAGCTCCTACAATGAGCAGTTCTTC. It yields the protein CSPLAASSYNEQFF.

The rearrangement joins TRBV6-1 to TRBJ2-1; a possible D gene is TRBD1 (6 bases). Germline CDR1 MNHNS, CDR2 SASEGT. The CDR3 contains 15 residues. V shed 5 bases and J shed 0 bases, with 11 bases lying between them. CDR3 sequence (DNA): TGTGCCAGCAGTCCAGGGGTGAGCTCCTACAATGAGCAGTTCTTC. Translating it yields CASSPGVSSYNEQFF.

This rearrangement joins TRBV19 to TRBJ2-5; D unresolved. Germline V gives CDR1 LNHDA, CDR2 SQIVND (reference sequence). This CDR3 has 14 amino acids. V lost 5 bases to trimming and J lost 5 bases, with 15 bases between them. The CDR3 DNA follows: TGTGCCAGTAGTGACCGACGGCTTCGGGAGACCCAGTACTTC. Protein sequence: CASSDRRLRETQYF.

The chain carries TRBV27 and TRBJ2-2, with 9 bases matching TRBD2. The germline V gene has CDR1 MNHEY and CDR2 SMNVEV (reference sequence). The CDR3 covers 16 residues. The trim removed 3 bases at V and 6 bases at J, leaving 8 bases unmatched. The CDR3, as DNA: TGTGCCAGCAGTTTCCTAAAGGCGGGGGGGTCCGGGGAGCTGTTTTTT. Encoded protein: CASSFLKAGGSGELFF.

CDR3 residues: CAGGLALRDTQYF. In nucleotides, the CDR3 is TGTGCGGGGGGTCTAGCATTGCGAGATACGCAGTATTTT. The chain couples TRBV21-1 to TRBJ2-3; TRBD2, the D gene given by the table, was not confirmed from the DNA. TRBV21-1 represents a pseudogene. The CDR3 is 13 amino acids.

This chain connects TRBV7-9 to TRBJ2-1; D remains ambiguous. Germline V gives CDR1 SEHNR, CDR2 FQNEAQ (reference sequence). CDR3 size: 16 residues. V was cut by 5 bases and J by 1 base, with 15 bases left in between. The CDR3, as DNA: TGTGCCAGCAGCCCAGCCGGGTCGCGGTCCTACAATGAGCAGTTCTTC. Translating it yields CASSPAGSRSYNEQFF.

The rearrangement joins TRBV27 to TRBJ1-4; D is uncertain. The V end lost 1 base, the J end lost 6 bases, and 12 bases lay between the germline ends. Germline-derived CDR1 and CDR2 are MNHEY and SMNVEV (reference sequence). The CDR3 consists of 15 residues. Here the CDR3 DNA reads TGTGCCAGCAGTTTATGGGCGTCGGCTGATGAAAAACTGTTTTTT. Translating it yields CASSLWASADEKLFF.

This rearrangement joins TRBV15 to TRBJ1-1; 8 bases are shared with TRBD1. V dropped 4 bases and J dropped 0; count of bases not matched to a gene: 4. Per the germline V gene, CDR1 is LNHNV and CDR2 is YYDKDF (reference sequence). This CDR3 is 15 amino acids long. This chain's CDR3 is CATSMWTGMNTEAFF. CDR3 coding DNA: TGTGCCACCAGCATGTGGACAGGGATGAACACTGAAGCTTTCTTT.

The J gene is TRBJ2-1, the V gene TRBV19; 8 nucleotides line up with TRBD2. V trimming: 7 bases; J trimming: 6 bases; junction bases outside the gene matches: 2. From germline, CDR1 is LNHDA and CDR2 SQIVND (reference sequence). The CDR3 length is 12 residues. Here the CDR3 reads CASTSGLNEQFF. In DNA, the CDR3 is TGTGCCAGTACTAGCGGGCTCAATGAGCAGTTCTTC.

The chain links TRBV4-1 to TRBJ2-2; D perhaps matches TRBD1 (5 bases). CDR1 and CDR2 (germline): MGHRA, YSYEKL. There are 15 residues in the CDR3. V was shortened by 5 bases and J by 0 bases, with 10 bases between the two germline ends. The CDR3 DNA is TGCGCCAGCAGCTACGACAGCTCGAACACCGGGGAGCTGTTTTTT. This translates into CASSYDSSNTGELFF.

The rearrangement uses TRBV27 and TRBJ2-7, with D maybe TRBD2 (5 bases). The germline gives CDR1 MNHEY, CDR2 SMNVEV (reference sequence). The CDR3 length is 13 residues. V was clipped by 3 bases and J by 1 base, with 7 bases between them. The DNA for the CDR3 is TGTGCCAGCAGTTTTAGAGGGTCCTACGAGCAGTACTTC. This encodes CASSFRGSYEQYF.

As concerns this clone: Different DNA sequences within this sample yield the same CDR3. V usage is TRBV27 and J usage is TRBJ1-2; TRBD1 aligns across 7 bases. CDR1 is MNHEY, CDR2 SMNVEV, per germline (reference sequence). This CDR3 is 14 amino acids long. With 3 bases clipped from V and 2 bases from J, the junction kept 3 bases outside the gene matches. CDR3 residues: CASSLDRRNYGYTF. The CDR3 region has the DNA TGTGCCAGCAGTTTGGACAGGAGGAACTATGGCTACACCTTC.

This clone occurred once. Other DNA variants within this sample encode the same CDR3. CDR3 sequence: CASSYSPNTGELFF. Written as DNA, the CDR3 is TGTGCCAGCAGTTACAGTCCGAACACCGGGGAGCTGTTTTTT. V gene TRBV6-5 combines with J gene TRBJ2-2, with D unresolved. Germline lookup yields CDR1 MNHEY and CDR2 SVGAGI. The V gene lost 2 bases and the J gene lost 0 bases, with 4 bases spanning the gap. The CDR3 totals 14 residues.

The chain uses TRBV14 and TRBJ2-7; 7 bases align to TRBD2. V shed 1 base, J shed 2 bases, and the junction held 5 bases outside the gene matches. The germline V gene encodes CDR1 SGHDN and CDR2 FVKESK. The CDR3 contains 15 residues. The CDR3 loop reads CASSQAWGGAYEQYF. The CDR3 DNA follows: TGTGCCAGCAGCCAAGCCTGGGGGGGAGCCTACGAGCAGTACTTC.